Each of the 9 T cell receptor beta chains below was sequenced from the same sample in a study of cytomegalovirus exposure and HLA in healthy donors. Vbeta (60) and Jbeta (13) primers were used in the PCR. The protocol was immunoSEQ multiplex PCR, while the TCRdb copy is restricted to in-frame clones and leaves out a portion. The sample consists of approximately 59,000 clones, 60% to 80% of them appearing once. Source material: PBMCs. The source is a man aged 40-50 years in good health and CMV-seropositive.

This clone came up a few times. CDR3 region: CASSVGLNYEQYF. The CDR3, as DNA: TGTGCCAGCAGTGTAGGACTAAACTACGAGCAGTACTTC. V gene TRBV6-1 combines with J gene TRBJ2-7; the D gene is possibly TRBD2 (6 bases). Germline V gene sequence: CDR1 MNHNS, CDR2 SASEGT. This CDR3 is built from 13 residues. V lost 4 bases, J lost 3 bases, and 10 bases lay in between.

V gene TRBV5-1 combines with J gene TRBJ1-1; TRBD1 aligns across 9 bases. The CDR3 covers 15 residues. V was pared by 4 bases and J by 1 base, with 5 bases of the junction left unmatched. CDR1 and CDR2 from the germline V gene are SGHRS and YFSETQ. CDR3 residues: CASSGGQGTNTEAFF. The CDR3 nucleotides read TGCGCCAGCAGCGGGGGACAGGGAACGAACACTGAAGCTTTCTTT.

The J gene is TRBJ2-1, the V gene TRBV2; a weak D match, TRBD2 (8 bases). The germline V gene has CDR1 SNHLY and CDR2 FYNNEI. The CDR3 has 15 residues. The V and J ends lost 7 bases and 10 bases respectively, with 23 bases between them. CDR3 sequence reads: CASTADRASGGEQFF. The CDR3 DNA follows: TGTGCCAGCACCGCTGACAGGGCTTCGGGGGGGGAGCAGTTCTTC.

This clone was found a few times. The rearrangement joins TRBV7-8 to TRBJ1-2; D is perhaps TRBD1 (5 bases). Deletions cut 1 base from V and 5 bases from J, with 14 bases between. Germline CDR1 and CDR2: SGHVS and FQNEAQ. The CDR3 extends over 15 amino acids. CDR3 protein: CASSLDRGDGYGYTF. CDR3 in DNA: TGTGCCAGCAGCTTAGATCGGGGGGATGGGTATGGCTACACCTTC.

As concerns this clone: A read error likely explains this, since a far larger clone differs by one base. The chain carries TRBV4-2 and TRBJ2-3; TRBD2 matches 11 bases. The V segment lost 4 bases and the J segment 10 bases; nucleotides outside the gene matches: 16. The CDR3 is made up of 17 amino acids. Germline assignment: CDR1 LGHNA and CDR2 YNFKEQ. CDR3 region: CASSPSYSGREIDAQYF. The CDR3 nucleotides are TGTGCCAGCAGCCCTTCTTATAGCGGGAGGGAGATCGATGCGCAGTATTTT.

This sequence joins TRBV6-5 and TRBJ1-1; D remains ambiguous. Germline V gives CDR1 MNHEY, CDR2 SVGAGI. With 3 bases removed from V and 1 base from J, the gap between germline ends came to 12 bases. CDR3 length: 15 residues. In DNA, the CDR3 is TGTGCCAGCAGTTATAGCGTAAACGGGAACACTGAAGCTTTCTTT. Protein product: CASSYSVNGNTEAFF.

The chain is built from TRBV29-1 and TRBJ2-5; the match to TRBD2 covers 11 bases. J gave up 0 bases and V 4 bases, and 7 bases lay outside the gene matches. CDR1 and CDR2 (germline): SQVTM, ANQGSEA. The CDR3 has 16 residues. Here the CDR3 reads CSVVLAGGLYQETQYF. In nucleotides, the CDR3 is TGCAGCGTTGTGCTAGCGGGAGGCCTGTACCAAGAGACCCAGTACTTC.

This clone was detected a few times. The rearrangement joins TRBV6-5 to TRBJ2-5; 7 nucleotides line up with TRBD1. TRBJ2-7 matches the DNA end more closely, so the J call is doubtful. Germline lookup yields CDR1 MNHEY and CDR2 SVGAGI. The CDR3 covers 16 residues. The chain's CDR3 is CASSSPDRIGSYEQYF. In nucleotides, the CDR3 is TGTGCCAGCAGTTCCCCGGACAGGATAGGCTCCTACGAGCAGTACTTC.

The V and J genes are TRBV25-1 and TRBJ2-1; 8 bases fit TRBD2. V shed 5 bases, J shed 8 bases, and the junction held 14 bases outside the gene matches. The CDR3 spans 16 residues. Germline V lookup: CDR1 MGHDK, CDR2 SYGVNS. CDR3 sequence reads: CASSSNFRREAHEQFF. The CDR3 bases are TGTGCCAGCAGTTCCAACTTTCGGCGGGAGGCGCATGAGCAGTTCTTC.